This T cell receptor beta chain was sequenced during a study of blood T cell repertoires in COVID-19. Study-level background: Donors in the United States, Italy and Spain gave samples during acute or convalescent COVID-19. T cells, B-cell-depleted T cells, or PBMCs supplied cDNA or gDNA.

The method was immunoSEQ multiplex PCR; TCRdb's version includes in-frame clones alone and lacks a portion of them. The table shows tens of thousands of clones, with roughly 81% occurring only once. The V end lost 1 base, the J end lost 3 bases, and 10 bases lay between the germline ends. Germline CDR1 and CDR2: SGHTA and FQGNSA. This CDR3 spans 15 amino acids. Sequencing used peripheral blood. The chain combines TRBV7-2 with TRBJ1-5; TRBD1 is a possible D gene (6 bases). The sequence derives from a man aged 55-75 years with COVID-19, enrolled during active disease. CDR3: CASSLDGQYNQPQHF. The CDR3 nucleotides read TGTGCCAGCAGCTTAGACGGACAGTACAATCAGCCCCAGCATTTT. Full variable domain (rest looked up from reference TRBV7-2 and TRBJ1-5): GAGVSQSPSNKVTEKGKDVELRCDPISGHTALYWYRQSLGQGLEFLIYFQGNSAPDKSGLPSDRFSAERTGGSVSTLTIQRTQQEDSAVYLCASSLDGQYNQPQHFGDGTRLSIL.